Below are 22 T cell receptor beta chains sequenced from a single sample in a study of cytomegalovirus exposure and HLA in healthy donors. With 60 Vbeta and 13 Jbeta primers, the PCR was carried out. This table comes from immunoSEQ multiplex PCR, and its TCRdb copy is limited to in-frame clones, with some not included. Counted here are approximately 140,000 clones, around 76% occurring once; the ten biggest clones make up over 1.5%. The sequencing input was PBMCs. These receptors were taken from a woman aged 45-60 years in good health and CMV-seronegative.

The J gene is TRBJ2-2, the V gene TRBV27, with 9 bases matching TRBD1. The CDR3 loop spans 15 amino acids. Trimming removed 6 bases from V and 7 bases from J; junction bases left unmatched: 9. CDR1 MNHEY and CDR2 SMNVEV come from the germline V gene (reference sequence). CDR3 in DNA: TGTGCCAGCAGGGCCTGGGACAGGGAGAACGGGGAGCTGTTTTTT. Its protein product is CASRAWDRENGELFF.

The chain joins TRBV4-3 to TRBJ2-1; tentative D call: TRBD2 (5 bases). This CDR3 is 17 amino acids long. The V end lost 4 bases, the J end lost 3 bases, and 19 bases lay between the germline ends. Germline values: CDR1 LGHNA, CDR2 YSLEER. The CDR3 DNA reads TGCGCCAGCAGCCTAAGCCACATCAGCGGAAACTACAATGAGCAGTTCTTC. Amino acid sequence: CASSLSHISGNYNEQFF.

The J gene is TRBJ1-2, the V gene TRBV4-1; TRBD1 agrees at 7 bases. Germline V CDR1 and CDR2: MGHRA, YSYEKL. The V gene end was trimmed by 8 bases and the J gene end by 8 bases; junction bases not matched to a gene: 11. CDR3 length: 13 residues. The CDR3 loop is CASSKTGSRGYTF. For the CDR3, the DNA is TGCGCCAGCTCTAAGACAGGGTCTCGGGGCTACACCTTC.

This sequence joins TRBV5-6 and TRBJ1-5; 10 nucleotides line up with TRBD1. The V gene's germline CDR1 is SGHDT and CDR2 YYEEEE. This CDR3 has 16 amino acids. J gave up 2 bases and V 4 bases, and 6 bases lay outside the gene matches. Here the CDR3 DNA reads TGTGCCAGCAGCAGCAAGGACAGGGGGGGCAATCAGCCCCAGCATTTT. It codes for CASSSKDRGGNQPQHF.

For the CDR3, the DNA is TGTGCCACCAGCAGGGCGACAGAAGCGCAAGACACCATATATTTT. It encodes CATSRATEAQDTIYF. The J gene is TRBJ1-3, the V gene TRBV15; a possible D gene is TRBD1 (5 bases). Trimming removed 3 bases from V and 8 bases from J, with 17 bases in between. The germline gives CDR1 LNHNV, CDR2 YYDKDF (reference sequence). CDR3 size: 15 residues.

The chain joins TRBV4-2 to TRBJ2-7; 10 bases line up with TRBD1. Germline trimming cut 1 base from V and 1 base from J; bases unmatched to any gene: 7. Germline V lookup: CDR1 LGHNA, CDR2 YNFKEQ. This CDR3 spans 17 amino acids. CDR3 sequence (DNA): TGTGCCAGCAGCCAAGGGACAGGGGGTCTAAATTCCTACGAGCAGTACTTC. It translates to CASSQGTGGLNSYEQYF.

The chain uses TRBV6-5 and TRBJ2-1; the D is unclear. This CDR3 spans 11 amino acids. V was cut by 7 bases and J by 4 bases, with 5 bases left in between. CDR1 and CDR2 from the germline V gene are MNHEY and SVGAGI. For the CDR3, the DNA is TGTGCCAGCATCGGGTACAATGAGCAGTTCTTC. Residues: CASIGYNEQFF.

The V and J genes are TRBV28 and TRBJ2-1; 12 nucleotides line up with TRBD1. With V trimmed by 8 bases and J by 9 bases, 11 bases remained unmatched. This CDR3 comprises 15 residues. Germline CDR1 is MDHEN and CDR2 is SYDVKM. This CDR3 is CASWKGTGGGGEQFF. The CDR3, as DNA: TGTGCCAGCTGGAAAGGGACAGGGGGCGGTGGTGAGCAGTTCTTC.

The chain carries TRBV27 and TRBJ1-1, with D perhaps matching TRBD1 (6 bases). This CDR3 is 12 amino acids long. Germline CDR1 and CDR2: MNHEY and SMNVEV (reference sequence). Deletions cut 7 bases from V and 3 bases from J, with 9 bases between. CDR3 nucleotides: TGTGCCAGCAAGGACAGCTACACTGAAGCTTTCTTT. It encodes CASKDSYTEAFF.

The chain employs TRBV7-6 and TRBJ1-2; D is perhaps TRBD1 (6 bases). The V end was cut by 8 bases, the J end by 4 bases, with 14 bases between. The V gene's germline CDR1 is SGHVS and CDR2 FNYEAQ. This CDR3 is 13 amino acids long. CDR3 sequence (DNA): TGTGCCAGCGCTCAGGGGCGGTCCTATGGCTACACCTTC. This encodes CASAQGRSYGYTF. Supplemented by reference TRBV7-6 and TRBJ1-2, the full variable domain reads GAGVSQSPRYKVTKRGQDVALRCDPISGHVSLYWYRQALGQGPEFLTYFNYEAQQDKSGLPNDRFSAERPEGSISTLTIQRTEQRDSAMYRCASAQGRSYGYTFGSGTRLTVV.

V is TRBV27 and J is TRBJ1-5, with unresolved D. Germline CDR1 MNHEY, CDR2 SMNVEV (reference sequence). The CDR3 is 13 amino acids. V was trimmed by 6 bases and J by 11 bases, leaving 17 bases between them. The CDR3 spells CASSLEPRQAQHF. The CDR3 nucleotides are TGTGCCAGCAGCCTGGAACCTCGGCAGGCCCAGCATTTT.

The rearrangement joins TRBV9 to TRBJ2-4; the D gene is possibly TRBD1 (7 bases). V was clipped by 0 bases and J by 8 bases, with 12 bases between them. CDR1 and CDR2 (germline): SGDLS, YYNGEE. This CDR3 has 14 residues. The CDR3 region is CASSVAQGGHIQYF. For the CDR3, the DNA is TGTGCCAGCAGCGTAGCCCAGGGGGGTCACATTCAGTACTTC.

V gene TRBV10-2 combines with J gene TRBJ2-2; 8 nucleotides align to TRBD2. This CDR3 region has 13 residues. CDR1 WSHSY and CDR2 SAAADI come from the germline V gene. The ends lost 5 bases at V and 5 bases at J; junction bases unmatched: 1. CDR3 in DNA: TGCGCCAGCAGTTTAGCGGGAACCGGGGAGCTGTTTTTT. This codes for CASSLAGTGELFF.

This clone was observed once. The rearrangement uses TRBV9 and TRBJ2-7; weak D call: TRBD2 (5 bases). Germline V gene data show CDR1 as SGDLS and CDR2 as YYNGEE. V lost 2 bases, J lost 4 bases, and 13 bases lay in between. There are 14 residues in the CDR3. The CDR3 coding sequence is TGTGCCAGCAGCGTCCATCGGGAAGGGTACGAGCAGTACTTC. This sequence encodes CASSVHREGYEQYF.

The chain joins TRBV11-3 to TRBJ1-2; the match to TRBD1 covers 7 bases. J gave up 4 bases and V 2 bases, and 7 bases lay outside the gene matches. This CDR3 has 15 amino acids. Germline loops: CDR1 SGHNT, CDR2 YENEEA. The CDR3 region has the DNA TGTGCCAGCAGCTTAACAGGGGTCGCCCCCTATGGCTACACCTTC. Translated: CASSLTGVAPYGYTF.

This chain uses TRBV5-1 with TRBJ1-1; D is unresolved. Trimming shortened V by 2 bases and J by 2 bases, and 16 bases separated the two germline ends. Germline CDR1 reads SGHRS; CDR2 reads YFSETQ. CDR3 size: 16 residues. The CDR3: CASSFGRTTYNTEAFF. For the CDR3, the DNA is TGCGCCAGCAGCTTTGGGAGGACTACTTATAACACTGAAGCTTTCTTT.

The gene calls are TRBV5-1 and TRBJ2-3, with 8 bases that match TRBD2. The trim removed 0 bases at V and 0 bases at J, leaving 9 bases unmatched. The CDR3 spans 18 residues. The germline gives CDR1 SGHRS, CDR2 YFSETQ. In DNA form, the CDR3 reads TGCGCCAGCAGCTTGGAGGGGTTTGGCGGGGGGAGCACAGATACGCAGTATTTT. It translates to CASSLEGFGGGSTDTQYF.

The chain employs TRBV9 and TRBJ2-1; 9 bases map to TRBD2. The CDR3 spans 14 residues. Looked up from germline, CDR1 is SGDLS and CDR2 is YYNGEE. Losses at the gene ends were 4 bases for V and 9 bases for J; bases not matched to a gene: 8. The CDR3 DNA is TGTGCCAGCAGCCTTTCCGGGACTAGCCTTGAGCAGTTCTTC. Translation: CASSLSGTSLEQFF.

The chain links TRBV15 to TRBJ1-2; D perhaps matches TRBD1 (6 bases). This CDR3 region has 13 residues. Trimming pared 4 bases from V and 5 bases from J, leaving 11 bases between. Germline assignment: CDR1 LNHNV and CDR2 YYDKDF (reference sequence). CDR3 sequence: CATSTEQGYGYTF. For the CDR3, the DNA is TGTGCCACCAGCACAGAACAGGGTTATGGCTACACCTTC.

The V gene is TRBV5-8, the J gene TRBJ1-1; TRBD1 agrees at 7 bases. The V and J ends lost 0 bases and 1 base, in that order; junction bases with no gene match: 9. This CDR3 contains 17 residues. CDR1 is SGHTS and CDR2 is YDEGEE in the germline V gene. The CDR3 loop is CASSLGGTGVANTEAFF. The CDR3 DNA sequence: TGTGCCAGCAGCTTGGGGGGAACAGGGGTGGCGAACACTGAAGCTTTCTTT.

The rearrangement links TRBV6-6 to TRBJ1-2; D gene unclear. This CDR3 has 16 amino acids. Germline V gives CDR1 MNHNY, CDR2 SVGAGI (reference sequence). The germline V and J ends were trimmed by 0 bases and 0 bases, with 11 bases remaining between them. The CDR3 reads CASSYSNSETNYGYTF. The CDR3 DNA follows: TGTGCCAGCAGTTACTCGAATAGCGAGACTAACTATGGCTACACCTTC.

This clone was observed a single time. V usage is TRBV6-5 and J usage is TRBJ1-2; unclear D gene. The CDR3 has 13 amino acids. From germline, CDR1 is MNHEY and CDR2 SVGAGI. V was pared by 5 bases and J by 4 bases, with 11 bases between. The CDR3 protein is CASSAGPLYGYTF. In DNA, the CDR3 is TGTGCCAGCAGTGCGGGCCCACTCTATGGCTACACCTTC.